A single sample gave rise to the 17 T cell receptor beta chains below, sequenced in a study of blood T cell repertoires in COVID-19. Produced via immunoSEQ multiplex PCR; TCRdb's table is partial and in-frame only. The table records about 140,000 clones, approximately 84% of them present only once. Sequenced material: peripheral blood. The receptors originated from a woman aged 55-70 years with acute or convalescent COVID-19.

The chain uses TRBV19 and TRBJ2-7, with unresolved D. Trimming took 0 bases from V and 4 from J, leaving 13 bases between them. The CDR3 is 15 residues long. CDR1 LNHDA and CDR2 SQIVND come from the germline V gene (reference sequence). The CDR3 DNA sequence: TGTGCCAGTAGTATAGATTCCAGGAACTTTTACGAGCAGTACTTC. Protein product: CASSIDSRNFYEQYF.

The chain has TRBV6-1 and TRBJ2-7; 9 bases line up with TRBD2. Germline V lookup: CDR1 MNHNS, CDR2 SASEGT. Trimming removed 2 bases from V and 2 bases from J; junction bases left unmatched: 4. This CDR3 has 15 residues. The CDR3 here is CASSETAGGPYEQYF. In DNA form, the CDR3 reads TGTGCCAGCAGTGAAACGGCGGGAGGGCCCTACGAGCAGTACTTC.

V usage is TRBV5-1 and J usage is TRBJ2-4; TRBD2 might be the D (5 bases). Trimming took off 5 bases at V and 9 bases at J, with 12 bases between the two ends. The CDR3 is 12 amino acids. The germline gives CDR1 SGHRS, CDR2 YFSETQ. CDR3 sequence: CASRVSRGIQYF. The CDR3 DNA follows: TGCGCCAGCAGAGTTAGCCGGGGCATTCAGTACTTC. The variable domain in full, with the rest retrieved from reference TRBV5-1 and TRBJ2-4, is KAGVTQTPRYLIKTRGQQVTLSCSPISGHRSVSWYQQTPGQGLQFLFEYFSETQRNKGNFPGRFSGRQFSNSRSEMNVSTLELGDSALYLCASRVSRGIQYFGAGTRLSVL.

The CDR3 DNA reads as TGCGCCAGCAGCCAAGATACCCTTTACAGGAACACTGAAGCTTTCTTT. The encoded protein is CASSQDTLYRNTEAFF. This chain joins TRBV4-3 and TRBJ1-1; D gene unclear. The CDR3 is 16 amino acids. Germline loops: CDR1 LGHNA, CDR2 YSLEER. The V gene lost 0 bases and the J gene lost 1 base, with 12 bases spanning the gap.

This clone occurred a few times. The chain links TRBV2 to TRBJ2-7; 11 nucleotides align to TRBD2. The germline CDR1 and CDR2 sequences are SNHLY and FYNNEI. Trimming cost V 2 bases and J 1 base; bases outside gene matches: 1. The CDR3 length is 15 residues. The DNA of the CDR3 is TGTGCCAGCAGTGAACTAGCGGGGGGTTCCTACGAGCAGTACTTC. Translating it yields CASSELAGGSYEQYF.

The chain uses TRBV5-3 and TRBJ1-2; D is ambiguous. TRBV5-3 is recorded as an ORF, its role being uncertain. The ends were cut back, 4 bases at V and 6 bases at J, with 10 bases in the middle. CDR3 size: 12 residues. This CDR3 reads CARSVYTHGYTF. CDR3 nucleotide sequence: TGTGCCAGAAGCGTTTACACCCATGGCTACACCTTC.

The CDR3 spells CASSLVADKYNEQFF. The CDR3 DNA reads TGCGCCAGCAGCTTGGTGGCGGACAAATACAATGAGCAGTTCTTC. The chain joins TRBV5-1 to TRBJ2-1, with D possibly being TRBD1 (5 bases). Germline values: CDR1 SGHRS, CDR2 YFSETQ. The CDR3 is 15 residues long. V lost 0 bases and J lost 4, with 11 bases in between.

This clone occurred once. The chain couples TRBV4-2 to TRBJ2-1; possibly TRBD2 for D (5 bases). Germline lookup yields CDR1 LGHNA and CDR2 YNFKEQ. The CDR3 has 15 amino acids. Deletions cut 4 bases from V and 1 base from J, with 11 bases between. The CDR3 sequence is CASSLTSQSYNEQFF. CDR3 in DNA: TGTGCCAGCAGCCTTACTAGTCAGTCCTACAATGAGCAGTTCTTC.

The V and J genes are TRBV20-1 and TRBJ2-7, with 10 bases identical to TRBD1. The germline gives CDR1 DFQATT, CDR2 SNEGSKA (reference sequence). Unmatched junction bases numbered 3, after V lost 3 bases and J lost 4 bases. This CDR3 is built from 13 residues. This chain's CDR3 is CSASWDRGYEQYF. The CDR3 region has the DNA TGCAGTGCTAGTTGGGACAGGGGATACGAGCAGTACTTC.

Note on this clone: Distinct nucleotide sequences in the sample also encode this CDR3. The chain recombines TRBV18 with TRBJ2-7; D is unclear. The CDR3 length is 12 residues. Trimming left V 1 base short and J 2 bases short, with 3 bases between. From germline, CDR1 is KGHSH and CDR2 LQKENI. In nucleotides, the CDR3 is TGTGCCAGCTCACCACTCACCTACGAGCAGTACTTC. This encodes CASSPLTYEQYF. Drawing the rest from reference TRBV18 and TRBJ2-7, the complete variable domain is NAGVMQNPRHLVRRRGQEARLRCSPMKGHSHVYWYRQLPEEGLKFMVYLQKENIIDESGMPKERFSAEFPKEGPSILRIQQVVRGDSAAYFCASSPLTYEQYFGPGTRLTVT.

This sequence joins TRBV11-2 and TRBJ2-4; 9 bases agree with TRBD1. The junction had 12 bases not matched to a gene; V was cut back by 4 bases and J by 8 bases. The CDR3 runs to 16 residues. From germline, CDR1 is SGHAT and CDR2 FQNNGV. The DNA for the CDR3 is TGTGCCAGCAGCTCGTCACCGGGACAGGGATGGTACATTCAGTACTTC. Amino acid sequence: CASSSSPGQGWYIQYF.

J is TRBJ1-4 and V is TRBV10-2, with 8 bases fitting TRBD1. CDR1 and CDR2 (germline): WSHSY, SAAADI. V lost 6 bases and J lost 7; bases outside the gene matches: 10. The CDR3 extends over 15 amino acids. CDR3 amino acids: CASSTHRGDTEKLFF. DNA for the CDR3: TGCGCCAGCAGCACGCACAGGGGGGATACTGAAAAACTGTTTTTT.

This rearrangement joins TRBV6-1 to TRBJ2-7, with D unclear. The CDR3 totals 13 residues. V dropped 3 bases and J dropped 6 bases, with 12 bases sitting between them. Germline CDR1 reads MNHNS; CDR2 reads SASEGT. The chain's CDR3 is CASSDLVSREQYF. CDR3 in DNA: TGTGCCAGCAGTGACCTCGTATCTCGCGAGCAGTACTTC.

The CDR3 DNA is TGTGCCAGTAGGAGAGGGACACCTAGCAATCAGCCCCAGCATTTT. The encoded protein is CASRRGTPSNQPQHF. This sequence joins TRBV19 and TRBJ1-5, with D maybe TRBD1 (6 bases). The CDR3 sequence is 15 residues long. Germline loops: CDR1 LNHDA, CDR2 SQIVND (reference sequence). V lost 6 bases, J lost 0 bases, and 12 bases lay in between.

V usage is TRBV3-1 (or the pseudogene TRBV3-2) and J usage is TRBJ2-1; 11 positions agree with TRBD2. Per the germline V gene, CDR1 is LGHDT and CDR2 is YNNKEL (reference sequence). J was trimmed by 8 bases and V by 5 bases; bases with no gene match: 5. The CDR3 has 14 amino acids. CDR3 bases: TGTGCCAGCAGCTTTAGCGGGAGGGTCGATGAGCAGTTCTTC. Its protein product is CASSFSGRVDEQFF.

This chain joins TRBV9 and TRBJ2-5, with no clear D. CDR1 is SGDLS, CDR2 YYNGEE, per germline. The CDR3 extends over 14 amino acids. V gave up 3 bases and J gave up 4 bases, with 13 bases separating them. CDR3 DNA: TGTGCCAGCAGCGGAGGCGGTAATCGAGAGACCCAGTACTTC. It translates to CASSGGGNRETQYF.

J is TRBJ1-6 and V is TRBV28; 9 bases align to TRBD1. Germline V lookup: CDR1 MDHEN, CDR2 SYDVKM. The length of the CDR3 is 15 residues. The trim removed 5 bases at V and 7 bases at J, leaving 6 bases unmatched. CDR3 sequence (DNA): TGTGCCAGCAGTACCCCCGGGACAGGGAATTCACCCCTCCACTTT. Translating it yields CASSTPGTGNSPLHF.